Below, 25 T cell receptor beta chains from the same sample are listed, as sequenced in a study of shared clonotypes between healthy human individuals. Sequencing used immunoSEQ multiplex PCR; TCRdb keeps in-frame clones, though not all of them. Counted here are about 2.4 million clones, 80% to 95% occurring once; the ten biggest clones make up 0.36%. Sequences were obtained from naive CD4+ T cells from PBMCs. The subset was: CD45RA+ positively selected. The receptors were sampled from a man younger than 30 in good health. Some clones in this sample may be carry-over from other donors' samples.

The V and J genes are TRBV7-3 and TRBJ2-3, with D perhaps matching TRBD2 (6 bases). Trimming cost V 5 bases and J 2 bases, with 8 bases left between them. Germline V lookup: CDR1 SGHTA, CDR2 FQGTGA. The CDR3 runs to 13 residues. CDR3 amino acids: CASSREYTDTQYF. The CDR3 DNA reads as TGTGCCAGCAGCCGGGAGTACACAGATACGCAGTATTTT.

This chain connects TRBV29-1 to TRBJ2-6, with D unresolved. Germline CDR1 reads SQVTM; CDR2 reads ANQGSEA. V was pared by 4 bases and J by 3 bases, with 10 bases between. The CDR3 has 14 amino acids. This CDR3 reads CSVVKAGGANVLTF. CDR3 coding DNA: TGCAGCGTTGTTAAGGCAGGTGGGGCCAACGTCCTGACTTTC.

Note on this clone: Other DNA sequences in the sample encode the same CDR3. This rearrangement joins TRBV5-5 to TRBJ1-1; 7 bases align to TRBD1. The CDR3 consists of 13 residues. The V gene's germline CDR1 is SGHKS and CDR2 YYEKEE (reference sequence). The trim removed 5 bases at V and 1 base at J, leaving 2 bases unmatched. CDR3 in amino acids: CASSWDRNTEAFF. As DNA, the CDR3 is TGTGCCAGCAGTTGGGACAGGAACACTGAAGCTTTCTTT.

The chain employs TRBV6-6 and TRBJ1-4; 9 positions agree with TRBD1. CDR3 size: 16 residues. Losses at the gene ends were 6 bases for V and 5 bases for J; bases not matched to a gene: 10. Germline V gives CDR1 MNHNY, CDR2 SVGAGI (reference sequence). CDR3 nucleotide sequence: TGTGCCAGCAGAATCTCACCGGGACAGGGAAATGAAAAACTGTTTTTT. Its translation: CASRISPGQGNEKLFF.

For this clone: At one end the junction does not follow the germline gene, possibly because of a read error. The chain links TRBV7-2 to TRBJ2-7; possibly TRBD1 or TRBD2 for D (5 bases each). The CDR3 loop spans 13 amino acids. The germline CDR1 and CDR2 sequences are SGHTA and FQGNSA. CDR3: CASSLWAMGDRAF. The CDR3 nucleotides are TGTGCCAGCAGCTTATGGGCGATGGGGGACCGAGCCTTC.

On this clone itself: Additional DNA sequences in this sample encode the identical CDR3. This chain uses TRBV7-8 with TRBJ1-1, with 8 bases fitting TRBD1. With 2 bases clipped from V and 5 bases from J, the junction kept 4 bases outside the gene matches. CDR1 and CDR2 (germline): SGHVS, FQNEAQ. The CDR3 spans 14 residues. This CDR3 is CASSLQGAGTEAFF. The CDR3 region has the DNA TGTGCCAGCAGCTTACAGGGGGCTGGTACTGAAGCTTTCTTT. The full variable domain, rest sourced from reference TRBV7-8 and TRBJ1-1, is GAGVSQSPRYKVAKRGQDVALRCDPISGHVSLFWYQQALGQGPEFLTYFQNEAQLDKSGLPSDRFFAERPEGSVSTLKIQRTQQEDSAVYLCASSLQGAGTEAFFGQGTRLTVV.

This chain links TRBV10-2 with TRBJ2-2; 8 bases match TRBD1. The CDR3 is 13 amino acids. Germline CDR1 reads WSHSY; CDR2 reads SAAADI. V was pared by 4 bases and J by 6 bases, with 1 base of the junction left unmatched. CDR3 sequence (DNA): TGCGCCAGCAGTGGACAGGGGCCCGGGGAGCTGTTTTTT. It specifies CASSGQGPGELFF.

Written as DNA, the CDR3 is TGTGCCAGCAGCTTAGGACTAGCTTTTGAGGAGCAGTTCTTC. It translates to CASSLGLAFEEQFF. The genes are TRBV11-3 and TRBJ2-1; TRBD2 matches 7 bases. Germline V gene lookup returns CDR1 SGHNT and CDR2 YENEEA. V dropped 1 base and J dropped 10; count of bases not matched to a gene: 7. The CDR3 sequence is 14 residues long.

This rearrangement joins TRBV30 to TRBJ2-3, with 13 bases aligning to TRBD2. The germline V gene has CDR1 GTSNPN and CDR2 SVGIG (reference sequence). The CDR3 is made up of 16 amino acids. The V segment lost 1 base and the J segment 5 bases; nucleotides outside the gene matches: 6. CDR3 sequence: CAWSAGLAGAVDTQYF. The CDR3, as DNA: TGTGCCTGGAGTGCCGGACTAGCGGGAGCGGTAGATACGCAGTATTTT. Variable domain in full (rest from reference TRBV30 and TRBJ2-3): SQTIHQWPATLVQPVGSPLSLECTVEGTSNPNLYWYRQAAGRGLQLLFYSVGIGQISSEVPQNLSASRPQDRQFILSSKKLLLSDSGFYLCAWSAGLAGAVDTQYFGPGTRLTVL.

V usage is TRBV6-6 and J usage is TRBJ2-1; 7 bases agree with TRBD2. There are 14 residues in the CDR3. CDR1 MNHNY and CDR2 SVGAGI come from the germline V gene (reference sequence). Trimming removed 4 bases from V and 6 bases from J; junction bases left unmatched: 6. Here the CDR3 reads CASSWAGEGNEQFF. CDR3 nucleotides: TGTGCCAGCAGTTGGGCGGGAGAAGGCAATGAGCAGTTCTTC.

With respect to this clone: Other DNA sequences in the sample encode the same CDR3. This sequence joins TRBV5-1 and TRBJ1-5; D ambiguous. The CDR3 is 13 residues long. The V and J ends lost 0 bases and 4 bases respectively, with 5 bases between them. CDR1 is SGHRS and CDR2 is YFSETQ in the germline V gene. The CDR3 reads CASSLAVNQPQHF. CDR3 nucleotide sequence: TGCGCCAGCAGCTTGGCGGTTAATCAGCCCCAGCATTTT. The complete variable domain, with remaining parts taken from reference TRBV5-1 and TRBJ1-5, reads KAGVTQTPRYLIKTRGQQVTLSCSPISGHRSVSWYQQTPGQGLQFLFEYFSETQRNKGNFPGRFSGRQFSNSRSEMNVSTLELGDSALYLCASSLAVNQPQHFGDGTRLSIL.

The CDR3 is CASSLQARGEAFF. CDR3 DNA sequence: TGTGCCAGTAGTCTCCAAGCCCGGGGTGAAGCTTTCTTT. The J gene is TRBJ1-1, the V gene TRBV19; D uncertain. Germline V gives CDR1 LNHDA, CDR2 SQIVND (reference sequence). Trimming shortened V by 5 bases and J by 7 bases, and 14 bases separated the two germline ends. The length of the CDR3 is 13 residues.

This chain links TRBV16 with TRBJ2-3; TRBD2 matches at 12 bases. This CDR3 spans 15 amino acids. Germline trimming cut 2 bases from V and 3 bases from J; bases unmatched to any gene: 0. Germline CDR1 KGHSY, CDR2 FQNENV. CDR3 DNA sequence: TGTGCCAGCAGCCAAGGACTAGCGGGGACAGATACGCAGTATTTT. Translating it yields CASSQGLAGTDTQYF.

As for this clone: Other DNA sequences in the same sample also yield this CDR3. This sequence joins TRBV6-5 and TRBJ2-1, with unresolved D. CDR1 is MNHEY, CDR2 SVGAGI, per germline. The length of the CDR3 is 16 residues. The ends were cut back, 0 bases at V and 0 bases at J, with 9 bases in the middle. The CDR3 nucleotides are TGTGCCAGCAGTTACTCCCTGGCGAGCTCCTACAATGAGCAGTTCTTC. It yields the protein CASSYSLASSYNEQFF.

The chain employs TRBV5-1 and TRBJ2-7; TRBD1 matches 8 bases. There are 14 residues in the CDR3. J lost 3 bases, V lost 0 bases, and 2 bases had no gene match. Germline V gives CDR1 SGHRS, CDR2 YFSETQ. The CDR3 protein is CASSLEQGDYEQYF. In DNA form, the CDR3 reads TGCGCCAGCAGCTTGGAACAGGGGGACTACGAGCAGTACTTC.

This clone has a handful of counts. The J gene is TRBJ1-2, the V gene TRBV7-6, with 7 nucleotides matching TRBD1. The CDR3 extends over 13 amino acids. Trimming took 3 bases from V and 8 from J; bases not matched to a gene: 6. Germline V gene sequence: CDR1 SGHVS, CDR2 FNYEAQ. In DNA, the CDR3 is TGTGCCAGCAGCTTGGACAGGTTCGGAGGCTACACCTTC. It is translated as CASSLDRFGGYTF.

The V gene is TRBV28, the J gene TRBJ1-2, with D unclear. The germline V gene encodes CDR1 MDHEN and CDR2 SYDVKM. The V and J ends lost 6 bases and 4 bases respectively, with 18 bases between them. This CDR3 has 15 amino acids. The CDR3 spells CASRGWAGAAYGYTF. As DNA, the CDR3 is TGTGCCAGCAGGGGGTGGGCGGGTGCCGCCTATGGCTACACCTTC.

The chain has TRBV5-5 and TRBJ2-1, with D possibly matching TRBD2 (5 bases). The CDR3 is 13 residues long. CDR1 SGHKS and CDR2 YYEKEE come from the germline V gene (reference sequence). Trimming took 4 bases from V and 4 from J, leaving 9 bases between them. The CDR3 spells CASSPGVYNEQFF. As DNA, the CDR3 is TGTGCCAGCAGCCCCGGGGTTTACAATGAGCAGTTCTTC.

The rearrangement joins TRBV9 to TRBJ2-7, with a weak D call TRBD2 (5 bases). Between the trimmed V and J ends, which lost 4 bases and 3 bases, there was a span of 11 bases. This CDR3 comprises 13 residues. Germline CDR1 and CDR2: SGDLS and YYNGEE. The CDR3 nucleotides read TGTGCCAGCAGCCCCGAGGGCCTCTACGAGCAGTACTTC. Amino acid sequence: CASSPEGLYEQYF. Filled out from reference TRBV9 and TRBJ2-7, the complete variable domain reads DSGVTQTPKHLITATGQRVTLRCSPRSGDLSVYWYQQSLDQGLQFLIQYYNGEERAKGNILERFSAQQFPDLHSELNLSSLELGDSALYFCASSPEGLYEQYFGPGTRLTVT.

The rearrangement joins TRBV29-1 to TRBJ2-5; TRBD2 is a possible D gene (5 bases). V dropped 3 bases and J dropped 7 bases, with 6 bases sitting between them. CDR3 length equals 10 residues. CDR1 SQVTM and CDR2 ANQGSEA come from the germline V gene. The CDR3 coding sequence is TGCAGCGTTGAGGCGGGGACCCAGTACTTC. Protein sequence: CSVEAGTQYF.

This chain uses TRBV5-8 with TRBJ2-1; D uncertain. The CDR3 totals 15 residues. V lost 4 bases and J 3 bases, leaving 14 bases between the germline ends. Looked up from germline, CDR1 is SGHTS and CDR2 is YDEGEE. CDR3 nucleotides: TGTGCCAGCAGCAGTGGAGCCCACAGCTACAATGAGCAGTTCTTC. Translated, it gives CASSSGAHSYNEQFF.

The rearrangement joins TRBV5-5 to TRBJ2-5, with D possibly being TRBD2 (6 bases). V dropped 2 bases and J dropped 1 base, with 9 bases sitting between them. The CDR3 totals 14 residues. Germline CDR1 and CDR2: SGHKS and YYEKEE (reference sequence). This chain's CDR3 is CASSFGDFQETQYF. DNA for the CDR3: TGTGCCAGCAGCTTTGGGGACTTCCAAGAGACCCAGTACTTC.

DNA of the CDR3: TGTGCCAGCAGCCACCCGGGACAGGTCTACGAGCAGTACTTC. Translation: CASSHPGQVYEQYF. This chain joins TRBV7-2 and TRBJ2-7; 8 bases line up with TRBD1. V was pared by 5 bases and J by 3 bases, with 6 bases of the junction left unmatched. Looked up from germline, CDR1 is SGHTA and CDR2 is FQGNSA. The CDR3 runs 14 residues.

CDR3 protein: CASGLQGPQFF. CDR3 sequence (DNA): TGTGCCAGCGGTCTACAGGGCCCGCAGTTCTTC. The V and J genes are TRBV2 and TRBJ2-1; a possible D gene is TRBD1 (6 bases). Per germline, CDR1 SNHLY and CDR2 FYNNEI. Trimming stripped 8 bases from V and 12 bases from J, with 14 bases between. This CDR3 has 11 amino acids.

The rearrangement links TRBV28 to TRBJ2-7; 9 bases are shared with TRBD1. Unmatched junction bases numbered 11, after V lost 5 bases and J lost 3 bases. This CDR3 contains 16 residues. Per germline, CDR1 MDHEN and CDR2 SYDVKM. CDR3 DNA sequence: TGTGCCAGCAGTCCGATTCCGGGACAGGGTCTCTACGAGCAGTACTTC. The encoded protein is CASSPIPGQGLYEQYF.